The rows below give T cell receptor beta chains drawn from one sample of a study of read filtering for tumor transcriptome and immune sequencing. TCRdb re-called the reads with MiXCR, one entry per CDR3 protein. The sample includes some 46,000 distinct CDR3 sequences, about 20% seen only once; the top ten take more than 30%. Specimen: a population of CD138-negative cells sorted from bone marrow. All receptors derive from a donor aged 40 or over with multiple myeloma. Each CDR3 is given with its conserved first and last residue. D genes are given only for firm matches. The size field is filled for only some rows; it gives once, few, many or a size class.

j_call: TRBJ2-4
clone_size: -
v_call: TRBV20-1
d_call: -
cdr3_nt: TGCAGTGCTAGGGCAGGAGAGTCAAAAAACATTCAGTACTTC
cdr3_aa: CSARAGESKNIQYF

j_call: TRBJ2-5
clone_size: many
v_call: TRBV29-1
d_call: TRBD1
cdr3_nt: TGCAGCGTTGGGGGACAGGGGGCTCCGGAGACCCAGTACTTC
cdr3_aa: CSVGGQGAPETQYF

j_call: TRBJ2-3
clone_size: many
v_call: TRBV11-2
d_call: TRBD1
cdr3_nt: TGTGCCAGCAGCCCACGGACAGGGCTCTTTGAGGGACGCCTCACAGATACGCAGTATTTT
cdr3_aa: CASSPRTGLFEGRLTDTQYF

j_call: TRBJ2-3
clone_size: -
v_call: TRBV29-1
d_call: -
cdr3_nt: TGCAGCGTTGATATCGGCACAGATACGCAGTATTTT
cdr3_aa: CSVDIGTDTQYF

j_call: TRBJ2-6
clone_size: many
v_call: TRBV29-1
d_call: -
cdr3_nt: TGCAGCGTTGGGGGGACCGGCTCTGGGGCCAACGTCCTGACTTTC
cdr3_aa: CSVGGTGSGANVLTF

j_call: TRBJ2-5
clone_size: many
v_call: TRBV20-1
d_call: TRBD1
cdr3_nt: TGCAGTGCTAGATCACCGGGACAGGGATTCCAAGAGACCCAGTACTTC
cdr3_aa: CSARSPGQGFQETQYF

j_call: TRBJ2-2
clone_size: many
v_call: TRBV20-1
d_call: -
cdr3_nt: TGCAGTGCTAGGGGGGGGCAGTCGAACACCGGGGAGCTGTTTTTT
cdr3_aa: CSARGGQSNTGELFF

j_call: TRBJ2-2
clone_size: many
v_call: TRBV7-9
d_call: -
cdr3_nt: TGTGCCAGCAGCTTAGATTGGACGAACACCGGGGAGCTGTTTTTT
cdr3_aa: CASSLDWTNTGELFF

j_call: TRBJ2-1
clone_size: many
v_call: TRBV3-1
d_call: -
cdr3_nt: TGTGCCAGCAGCCAAGACCCTGGCCAATACAATGAGCAGTTCTTC
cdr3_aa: CASSQDPGQYNEQFF

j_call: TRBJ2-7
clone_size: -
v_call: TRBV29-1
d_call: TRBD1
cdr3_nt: TGCAGCGTCGGGCAGGGGGTGGGCGAGCAGTACTTC
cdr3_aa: CSVGQGVGEQYF

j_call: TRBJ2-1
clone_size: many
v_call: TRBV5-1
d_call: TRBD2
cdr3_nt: TGCGCCAGCAGCTTGGAACTAGCGAAGTACAATGAGCAGTTCTTC
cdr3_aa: CASSLELAKYNEQFF

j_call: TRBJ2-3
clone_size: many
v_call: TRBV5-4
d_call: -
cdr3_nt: TGTGCCAGCAGCCCCCGGACCTTCACAGATACGCAGTATTTT
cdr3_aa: CASSPRTFTDTQYF

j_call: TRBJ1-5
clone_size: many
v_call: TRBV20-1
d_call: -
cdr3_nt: TGCAGTGCTAGAGATACCGGGTCCGGCAATCAGCCCCAGCATTTT
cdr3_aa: CSARDTGSGNQPQHF

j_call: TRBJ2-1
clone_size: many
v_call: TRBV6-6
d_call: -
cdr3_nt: TGTGCTAGCACCCGGGGGTCGAGCTCCTACAATGAGCAGTTCTTC
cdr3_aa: CASTRGSSSYNEQFF

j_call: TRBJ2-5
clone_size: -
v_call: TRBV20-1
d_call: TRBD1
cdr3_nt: TGCAGTGCCCACTCCGGGGACAGGGTAGAAGAGACCCAGTACTTC
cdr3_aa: CSAHSGDRVEETQYF

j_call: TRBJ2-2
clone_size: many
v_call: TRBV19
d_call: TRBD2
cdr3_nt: TGTGCCAGTAGTTCCGGACTAGCGGACCGCTGGTTGTTTTTT
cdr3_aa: CASSSGLADRWLFF

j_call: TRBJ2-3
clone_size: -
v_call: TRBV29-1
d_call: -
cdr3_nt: TGCAGCGTTGAGACCCGGGTTGGCCACCCAGATACGCAGTATTTT
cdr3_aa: CSVETRVGHPDTQYF

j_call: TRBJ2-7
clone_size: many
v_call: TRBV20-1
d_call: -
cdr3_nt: TGCAGTGCTAGAGGGGGGGTGCAGGCCGCCTACGAGCAGTACTTC
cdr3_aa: CSARGGVQAAYEQYF

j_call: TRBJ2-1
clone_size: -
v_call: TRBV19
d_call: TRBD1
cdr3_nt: TGTGCCTGTAGTATAGACGGACAGGCGTCGAGTGAGCAGTTCTTC
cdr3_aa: CACSIDGQASSEQFF

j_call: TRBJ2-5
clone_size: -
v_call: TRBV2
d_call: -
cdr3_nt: TGTGCTAGCGGTCAACAAGAGACCCAGTACTTC
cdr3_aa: CASGQQETQYF

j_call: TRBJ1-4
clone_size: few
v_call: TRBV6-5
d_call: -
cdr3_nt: TGTGCCAGCAGCAGGGCCCCCTTTAATGAAAAACTGTTTTTT
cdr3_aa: CASSRAPFNEKLFF

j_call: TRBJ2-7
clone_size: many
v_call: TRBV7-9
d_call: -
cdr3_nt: TGTGCCAGCAGCTTAGCGGGGCAGAGAACCTACGAGCAGTACTTC
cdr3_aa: CASSLAGQRTYEQYF

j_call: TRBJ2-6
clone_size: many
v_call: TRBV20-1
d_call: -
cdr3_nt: TGCAGTGCTAGTATACGGATCTCTGGGGCCAACGTCCTGACTTTC
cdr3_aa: CSASIRISGANVLTF

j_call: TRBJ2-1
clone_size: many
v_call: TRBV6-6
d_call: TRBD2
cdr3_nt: TGTGCCAGCAGTTACGACGCGACTAGCGGATACAATGAGCAGTTCTTC
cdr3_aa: CASSYDATSGYNEQFF

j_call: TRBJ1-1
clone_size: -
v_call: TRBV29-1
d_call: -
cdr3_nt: -
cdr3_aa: CSGTPGVPEAFF

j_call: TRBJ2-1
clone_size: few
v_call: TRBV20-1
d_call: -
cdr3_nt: TGCAGTGCTAGAGATAACGGGTTTGGTAACAATGAGCAGTTCTTC
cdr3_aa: CSARDNGFGNNEQFF

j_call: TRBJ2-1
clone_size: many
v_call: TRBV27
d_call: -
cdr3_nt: TGTGCCAGCAGTTTATTCCCTCCTCTAGGGACGAGCTCCTACAATGAGCAGTTCTTC
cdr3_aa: CASSLFPPLGTSSYNEQFF

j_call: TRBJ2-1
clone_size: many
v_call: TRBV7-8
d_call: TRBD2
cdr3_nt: TGTGCCAGCAGCTTAACCCGTAGCGGGATAGGCGATGAGCAGTTCTTC
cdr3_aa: CASSLTRSGIGDEQFF

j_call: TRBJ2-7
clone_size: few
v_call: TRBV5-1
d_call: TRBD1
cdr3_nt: TGCGCCAGCAGCAATGGGACAGGCGGTTCCTACGAGCAGTACTTC
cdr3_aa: CASSNGTGGSYEQYF

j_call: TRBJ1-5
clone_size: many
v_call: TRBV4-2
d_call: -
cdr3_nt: TGTGCCAGCAGCCTACAGCCCAATCAGCCCCAGCATTTT
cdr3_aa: CASSLQPNQPQHF

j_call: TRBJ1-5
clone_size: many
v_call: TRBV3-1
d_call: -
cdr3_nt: TGTGCCAGCAGCCCTCGGGACATAAATCAGCCCCAGCATTTT
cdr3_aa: CASSPRDINQPQHF

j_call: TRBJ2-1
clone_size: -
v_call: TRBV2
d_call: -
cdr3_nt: TGTGCCAGCAACCTCAGGAATACCAACAATGAGCAGTTCTTT
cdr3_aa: CASNLRNTNNEQFF

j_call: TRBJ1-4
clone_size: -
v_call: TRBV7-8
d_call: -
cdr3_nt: TGTGCCAGCAGCCCTTCCTCCTTATTTCCGGGTAATGAAAAACTGTTTTTT
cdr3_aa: CASSPSSLFPGNEKLFF

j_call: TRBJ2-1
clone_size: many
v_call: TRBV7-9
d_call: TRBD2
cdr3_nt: TGTGCCAGCGCACCGGGACTAGCTTCCAATGAGCAGTTCTTC
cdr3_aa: CASAPGLASNEQFF

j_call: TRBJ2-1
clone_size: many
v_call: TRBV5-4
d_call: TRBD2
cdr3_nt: TGTGCCAGCAGCTCGACTAGCGCCTCCTACAATGAGCAGTTCTTC
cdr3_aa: CASSSTSASYNEQFF

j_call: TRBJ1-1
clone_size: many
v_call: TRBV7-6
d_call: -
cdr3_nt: TGTGCCAGCAGCGCTGGGTGGGACCAGAACACTGAAGCTTTCTTT
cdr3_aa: CASSAGWDQNTEAFF

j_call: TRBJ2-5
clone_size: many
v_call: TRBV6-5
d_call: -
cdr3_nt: TGTGCCAGCAGTTACCAGACTAGAGATCAAGAGACCCAGTACTTC
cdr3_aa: CASSYQTRDQETQYF

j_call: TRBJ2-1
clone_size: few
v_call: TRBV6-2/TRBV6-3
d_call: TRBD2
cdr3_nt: TGTGCCAGCAGTTACGGTGGCGCGGGAGAAGCCTACAATGAGCAGCTCTTC
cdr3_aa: CASSYGGAGEAYNEQLF

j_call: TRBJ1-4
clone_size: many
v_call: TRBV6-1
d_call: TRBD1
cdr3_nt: TGTGCCAGCAGGTCGACAGGGGGGGAAAAACTGTTTTTT
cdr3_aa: CASRSTGGEKLFF